This T cell receptor (beta chain) was captured by sequencing in a study of T cells expressing NK-cell markers. For the study at large: With respect to HCMV, most of the eight sequenced donors were seropositive, and one was seronegative.

Researchers built TCR beta cDNA using 5'RACE template switching with UMIs. TCRdb re-called the 5' RACE reads, yielding one record per CDR3 amino acid sequence without DNA. The specimen's table records about 260,000 distinct CDR3 sequences. The CDR3 has 14 amino acids. Germline CDR1 MGHRA, CDR2 YSYEKL. To note about this clonotype: What it recognizes is unknown.

Notes on the study in general: In six donors, dominant NKG2C+ clonotypes were roughly 1.0-7.0% of CD8+ T cells.

The source is a man aged 18 to 30 in good health. Sequences were obtained from blood T cells: a sorted CD56 or NKG2C T cell subset, CD4+ or CD8+ T cells, or bulk PBMC T cells (not recorded which). The chain uses TRBV4-1 and TRBJ2-2; TCRdb's D call of TRBD1 is untestable without DNA. The CDR3: CASSQVGAPGELFF.